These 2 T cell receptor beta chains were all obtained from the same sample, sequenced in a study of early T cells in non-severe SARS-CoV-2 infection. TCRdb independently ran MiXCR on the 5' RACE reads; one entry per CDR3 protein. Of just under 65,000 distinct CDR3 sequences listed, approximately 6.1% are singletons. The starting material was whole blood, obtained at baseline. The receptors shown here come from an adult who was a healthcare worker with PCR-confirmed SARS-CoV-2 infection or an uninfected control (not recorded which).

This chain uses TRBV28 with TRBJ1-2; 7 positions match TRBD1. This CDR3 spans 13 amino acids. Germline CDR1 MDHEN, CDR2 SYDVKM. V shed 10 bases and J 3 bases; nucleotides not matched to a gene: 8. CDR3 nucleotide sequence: TGTGCCAACATGCGAGGGGGCGACTATGGCTACACCTTC. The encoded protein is CANMRGGDYGYTF.

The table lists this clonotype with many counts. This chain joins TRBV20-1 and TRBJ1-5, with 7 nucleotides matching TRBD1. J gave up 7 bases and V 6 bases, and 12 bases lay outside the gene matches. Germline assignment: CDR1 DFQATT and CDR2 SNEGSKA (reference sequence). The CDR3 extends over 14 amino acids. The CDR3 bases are TGCAGTGCCGAGGGGTACAGGGGAAACCAGCCCCAGCATTTT. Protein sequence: CSAEGYRGNQPQHF.